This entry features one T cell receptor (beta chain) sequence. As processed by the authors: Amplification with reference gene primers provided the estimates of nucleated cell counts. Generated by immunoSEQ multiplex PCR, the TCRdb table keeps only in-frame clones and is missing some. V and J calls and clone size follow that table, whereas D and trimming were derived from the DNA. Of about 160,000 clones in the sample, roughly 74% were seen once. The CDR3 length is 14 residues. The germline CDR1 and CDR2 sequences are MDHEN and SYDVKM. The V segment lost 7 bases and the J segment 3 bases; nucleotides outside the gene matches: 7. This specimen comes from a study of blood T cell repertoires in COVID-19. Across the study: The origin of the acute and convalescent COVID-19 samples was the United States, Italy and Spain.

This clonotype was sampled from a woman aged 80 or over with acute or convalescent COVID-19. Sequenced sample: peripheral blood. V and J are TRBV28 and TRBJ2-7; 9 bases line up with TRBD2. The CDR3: CASIPSGTHYEQYF. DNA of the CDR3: TGTGCCAGCATCCCTAGCGGGACTCACTACGAGCAGTACTTC.